This passage covers 22 T cell receptor beta chains from one sample sequenced in a study of PD-1 blockade in classical Hodgkin lymphoma. Noted time point: cycle 4 day 1 (C4D1), after five to seven weeks of nivolumab. Each patient experienced a relapse that followed autologous stem cell transplantation, and brentuximab vedotin exposure varied. The authors purified CD4+ T cells from thawed PBMCs by magnetic negative selection. TCRdb keeps only in-frame clones here, not all; method: immunoSEQ multiplex PCR. The table has about 18,000 clones, 70% to 75% seen once. The material sequenced was CD4+ T cells from blood, taken before the fourth cycle of nivolumab. The receptors here all came from a human donor with classical Hodgkin lymphoma.

The count of this clone is one. J is TRBJ2-3 and V is TRBV7-3; 7 bases match TRBD2. The V gene end was trimmed by 1 base and the J gene end by 1 base; junction bases not matched to a gene: 5. CDR1 is SGHTA, CDR2 FQGTGA, per germline. This CDR3 contains 16 residues. The CDR3 bases are TGTGCCAGCAGCTTAAGGGCTAGCGGTCGCACAGATACGCAGTATTTT. It translates to CASSLRASGRTDTQYF.

This clone turned up a few times. This chain uses TRBV27 with TRBJ1-2; 9 nucleotides align to TRBD1. The CDR3 loop spans 13 amino acids. J lost 3 bases, V lost 6 bases, and 2 bases had no gene match. CDR1 and CDR2 from the germline V gene are MNHEY and SMNVEV (reference sequence). The CDR3 reads CASRRQGDYGYTF. The CDR3 nucleotides are TGTGCCAGCAGACGACAGGGGGACTATGGCTACACCTTC.

The V gene is TRBV5-1, the J gene TRBJ2-1; 10 positions agree with TRBD1. Germline V gene sequence: CDR1 SGHRS, CDR2 YFSETQ. Unmatched junction bases numbered 9, after V lost 3 bases and J lost 6 bases. The CDR3 spans 16 residues. Here the CDR3 reads CASSWGDRGQGNEQFF. CDR3 coding DNA: TGCGCCAGCAGCTGGGGAGACAGGGGGCAGGGCAATGAGCAGTTCTTC.

The chain carries TRBV6-5 and TRBJ1-1; D gene unclear. Trimming took 2 bases from V and 4 from J, leaving 11 bases between them. The germline V gene has CDR1 MNHEY and CDR2 SVGAGI. There are 14 residues in the CDR3. The chain's CDR3 is CASSYAGWSTEAFF. The CDR3 DNA reads TGTGCCAGCAGTTACGCTGGGTGGAGCACTGAAGCTTTCTTT.

This clone was observed a few times. The chain is built from TRBV19 and TRBJ1-2; 10 bases are shared with TRBD1. This CDR3 contains 14 residues. Germline CDR1 and CDR2: LNHDA and SQIVND (reference sequence). After removal of 6 bases from V and 3 bases from J, the junction contained 4 bases not matched to a gene. CDR3 in amino acids: CASRTTGGDYGYTF. The CDR3 nucleotides are TGTGCCAGTAGGACGACAGGGGGCGACTATGGCTACACCTTC.

This clone was seen only a few times. This chain joins TRBV7-2 and TRBJ2-3, with TRBD1 matching 8 bases. Germline CDR1 and CDR2: SGHTA and FQGNSA. This CDR3 contains 15 residues. V lost 5 bases and J lost 4; bases outside the gene matches: 8. CDR3 coding DNA: TGTGCCAGCAGCCCAGACAGGGGCGTATCAGATACGCAGTATTTT. Translating it yields CASSPDRGVSDTQYF.

This clone came up a few times. This sequence joins TRBV11-1 and TRBJ2-2; 14 nucleotides align to TRBD2. The CDR3 is 16 residues long. Unmatched junction bases numbered 7, after V lost 6 bases and J lost 7 bases. The germline CDR1 and CDR2 sequences are SGHAT and FQDESV (reference sequence). CDR3 region: CASRPGLAGANGELFF. The CDR3 bases are TGTGCCAGCAGGCCGGGACTAGCGGGAGCTAACGGGGAGCTGTTTTTT.

CDR3 nucleotide sequence: TGTGCCAGCAGTGAATTGACCAGCCTGGCGTACGAGCAGTACTTC. Its translation is CASSELTSLAYEQYF. The gene calls are TRBV2 and TRBJ2-7; D gene uncertain. Germline loops: CDR1 SNHLY, CDR2 FYNNEI. The CDR3 extends over 15 amino acids. V lost 2 bases to trimming and J lost 4 bases, with 15 bases between them.

The chain joins TRBV28 to TRBJ1-5, with D tentatively TRBD1 (5 bases). In germline, CDR1 is MDHEN, CDR2 SYDVKM. The CDR3 runs to 12 residues. Trimming left V 5 bases short and J 6 bases short, with 8 bases between. The CDR3, as DNA: TGTGCCAGCAGTGCCAGGGCTCAGCCCCAGCATTTT. This sequence encodes CASSARAQPQHF.

The chain joins TRBV5-1 to TRBJ1-1; D remains ambiguous. Trimming took 2 bases from V and 5 from J, leaving 10 bases between them. CDR3 length equals 13 residues. Germline V gene lookup returns CDR1 SGHRS and CDR2 YFSETQ. The CDR3 here is CASSFEGGTEAFF. CDR3 nucleotide sequence: TGCGCCAGCAGCTTTGAGGGCGGGACTGAAGCTTTCTTT.

The CDR3 coding sequence is TGTGCCAGCAGCGTAGTGTCCAACATCGGGAACACTGAAGCTTTCTTT. Translated: CASSVVSNIGNTEAFF. The rearrangement joins TRBV9 to TRBJ1-1; D gene ambiguous. V gave up 0 bases and J gave up 1 base, with 13 bases separating them. Per the germline V gene, CDR1 is SGDLS and CDR2 is YYNGEE. The CDR3 is 16 amino acids.

This clone was counted a few times. This rearrangement joins TRBV4-3 to TRBJ2-1, with a weak D call TRBD1 (6 bases). Germline CDR1 reads LGHNA; CDR2 reads YSLEER. V dropped 0 bases and J dropped 2 bases, with 8 bases sitting between them. The CDR3 loop spans 15 amino acids. CDR3 sequence reads: CASSQDRTAYNEQFF. DNA of the CDR3: TGCGCCAGCAGCCAAGACAGGACAGCCTACAATGAGCAGTTCTTC.

The V and J genes are TRBV7-9 and TRBJ2-1; TRBD2 might be the D (6 bases). V was pared by 5 bases and J by 14 bases, with 16 bases between. Germline V gene lookup returns CDR1 SEHNR and CDR2 FQNEAQ (reference sequence). The CDR3 runs 12 residues. The CDR3 nucleotides read TGTGCCAGCAGCCTCCCACCCGGGGGTGAGTTCTTC. Translated, it gives CASSLPPGGEFF.

J is TRBJ1-2 and V is TRBV9; D is possibly TRBD1 (5 bases). V was shortened by 1 base and J by 11 bases, with 15 bases between the two germline ends. Germline CDR1 SGDLS, CDR2 YYNGEE. The CDR3 length is 13 residues. In DNA, the CDR3 is TGTGCCAGCAGCGTACAGGGCTCTGCGAGGTACACCTTC. Its translation is CASSVQGSARYTF.

This clone counts as medium-sized. The chain recombines TRBV30 with TRBJ1-3; no firm D call. V gave up 1 base and J gave up 4 bases, with 5 bases separating them. The germline CDR1 and CDR2 sequences are GTSNPN and SVGIG (reference sequence). The CDR3 is 12 amino acids. CDR3 protein: CAWSGNGNTIYF. CDR3 DNA: TGTGCCTGGAGTGGGAACGGAAACACCATATATTTT.

The chain employs TRBV10-3 and TRBJ1-1; D remains unclear. Trimming took 6 bases from V and 0 from J, leaving 11 bases between them. Germline-derived CDR1 and CDR2 are ENHRY and SYGVKD. The CDR3 has 14 amino acids. The CDR3 sequence: CAIRTYNLNTEAFF. The CDR3 DNA follows: TGTGCCATCAGAACCTACAACTTGAACACTGAAGCTTTCTTT.

The gene calls are TRBV25-1 and TRBJ1-6; D call uncertain. CDR3 size: 14 residues. V lost 4 bases and J lost 2, with 6 bases in between. Germline CDR1 reads MGHDK; CDR2 reads SYGVNS. The CDR3 here is CASSGGTYNSPLHF. As DNA, the CDR3 is TGTGCCAGCAGTGGGGGTACCTATAATTCACCCCTCCACTTT.

The chain employs TRBV10-3 and TRBJ2-1, with 13 bases aligning to TRBD2. Trimming removed 11 bases from V and 8 bases from J; junction bases left unmatched: 6. Looked up from germline, CDR1 is ENHRY and CDR2 is SYGVKD. This CDR3 contains 13 residues. In DNA form, the CDR3 reads TGTGCCCTCGGGACTAGCGGGAACTATGAGCAGTTCTTC. Translated, it gives CALGTSGNYEQFF.

The chain couples TRBV5-1 to TRBJ1-3, with TRBD1 identical over 7 bases. V shed 4 bases, J shed 2 bases, and the junction held 3 bases outside the gene matches. The CDR3 has 14 residues. Germline CDR1 is SGHRS and CDR2 is YFSETQ. Here the CDR3 reads CASSPTGAGNTIYF. In DNA, the CDR3 is TGCGCCAGCAGCCCCACAGGGGCTGGAAACACCATATATTTT. The full variable domain, with the rest looked up from reference TRBV5-1 and TRBJ1-3, is KAGVTQTPRYLIKTRGQQVTLSCSPISGHRSVSWYQQTPGQGLQFLFEYFSETQRNKGNFPGRFSGRQFSNSRSEMNVSTLELGDSALYLCASSPTGAGNTIYFGEGSWLTVV.

The rearrangement joins TRBV5-6 to TRBJ2-3; D remains ambiguous. V was cut by 4 bases and J by 4 bases, with 10 bases left in between. Germline-derived CDR1 and CDR2 are SGHDT and YYEEEE. The CDR3 is made up of 13 amino acids. Here the CDR3 DNA reads TGTGCCAGCAGCCGTCCGCGATCAGATACGCAGTATTTT. Its translation: CASSRPRSDTQYF.

The chain is built from TRBV5-6 and TRBJ1-6, with TRBD1 matching over 10 bases. The CDR3 loop spans 15 amino acids. Germline V gene data show CDR1 as SGHDT and CDR2 as YYEEEE. With V trimmed by 4 bases and J by 8 bases, 6 bases remained unmatched. CDR3 sequence: CASSRRGQGYSPLHF. In nucleotides, the CDR3 is TGTGCCAGCAGCCGAAGGGGACAGGGGTATTCACCCCTCCACTTT.

In nucleotides, the CDR3 is TGTGCCATCAGTGCCACTAGCGGGAGACGAGGAGATACGCAGTATTTT. Translated: CAISATSGRRGDTQYF. This chain uses TRBV10-3 with TRBJ2-3; 11 nucleotides align to TRBD2. The V gene end was trimmed by 4 bases and the J gene end by 5 bases; junction bases not matched to a gene: 8. This CDR3 region has 16 residues. The germline V gene encodes CDR1 ENHRY and CDR2 SYGVKD.